This TCR beta chain was sequenced in a study of CD4 T cells in relation to SARS-CoV-2 and coronaviruses. Study-wide results and limits: According to naive versus memory sequencing, detected responses are memory recall, not newly primed.

CD4+ T cells from unexposed donors were obtained before the COVID-19 pandemic (2011-2018). The table came from immunoSEQ multiplex PCR; TCRdb's copy has only in-frame clones and leaves some out. The table includes around 65,000 clones, 75% to 90% detected once. Per germline, CDR1 SGHVS and CDR2 FQNEAQ. CDR3 length: 16 amino acids. The V end was cut by 1 base, the J end by 1 base, with 8 bases between. As for this clone: Antigen unknown.

The sequencing sample was made of memory CD4+ T cells from PBMCs. This chain joins TRBV7-8 and TRBJ2-6, with a weak D call TRBD1 (5 bases). The clonotype comes from a human donor in good health. The CDR3 coding sequence is TGTGCCAGCAGCTTAGGGCAGGGATCTGGGGCCAACGTCCTGACTTTC. It yields the protein CASSLGQGSGANVLTF.